Below are 7 T cell receptor beta chains sequenced from a single sample in a study of monozygotic twins with inflammatory bowel disease. Reanalyzing the 5' RACE reads, TCRdb keeps one entry per CDR3 protein, without DNA. The sample totals about 330,000 distinct CDR3 sequences. The sequenced sample consisted of blood. The receptors originated from a human donor with ulcerative colitis or Crohn's disease, or a healthy co-twin of an affected twin (not recorded which).

V is TRBV5-1 and J is TRBJ1-1. Germline CDR1 SGHRS, CDR2 YFSETQ. The CDR3 length is 13 residues. This CDR3 reads CASSRDGNTEAFF.

V and J are TRBV20-1 and TRBJ2-5. From germline, CDR1 is DFQATT and CDR2 SNEGSKA (reference sequence). The CDR3 has 12 residues. CDR3 sequence: CSARWAGETQYF.

The V call is TRBV20-1, the J call TRBJ1-5; TCRdb returns TRBD1, unconfirmable since there is no DNA. There are 14 residues in the CDR3. Germline-derived CDR1 and CDR2 are DFQATT and SNEGSKA (reference sequence). Here the CDR3 reads CSAREGGGNQPQHF.

The J gene is TRBJ2-7, the V gene TRBV7-6; TCRdb selects TRBD1, and the lack of DNA leaves this call unchecked. Germline loops: CDR1 SGHVS, CDR2 FNYEAQ. The CDR3 sequence is 13 residues long. CDR3 amino acids: CASSLRDKNEQYF.

The rearrangement uses TRBV5-1 and TRBJ2-1; as DNA is missing, the TRBD2 call by TCRdb cannot be tested. The CDR3 length is 15 residues. The germline V gene has CDR1 SGHRS and CDR2 YFSETQ. The CDR3 loop reads CASSSGLAGNNEQFF.

This rearrangement joins TRBV20-1 to TRBJ2-2; the D call from TCRdb, TRBD1, cannot be confirmed without DNA. The CDR3 totals 15 residues. The germline gives CDR1 DFQATT, CDR2 SNEGSKA (reference sequence). CDR3 region: CSASQGTGSAGELFF.

The V and J genes are TRBV12-3 or TRBV12-4 and TRBJ1-1. The CDR3 sequence is 15 residues long. CDR3 sequence: CASSLRKTGNTEAFF.